Below are 15 T cell receptor beta chains sequenced from a single sample in a study of blood T cell repertoires in COVID-19. Profiling relied on immunoSEQ multiplex PCR, and the TCRdb table lists in-frame clones only, not all of them. The sample carries around 120,000 clones, about 88% recorded once. What was sequenced was peripheral blood. These receptor sequences come from a human donor in a cohort sampled during active COVID-19.

This chain connects TRBV7-9 to TRBJ1-1; the D is unclear. Germline V gene lookup returns CDR1 SEHNR and CDR2 FQNEAQ (reference sequence). V shed 4 bases and J shed 1 base, with 7 bases lying between them. CDR3 length: 13 amino acids. CDR3 sequence (DNA): TGTGCCAGCAGCTCTCAGTGGAACACTGAAGCTTTCTTT. This encodes CASSSQWNTEAFF. The full variable domain, rest sourced from reference TRBV7-9 and TRBJ1-1, is DTGVSQNPRHKITKRGQNVTFRCDPISEHNRLYWYRQTLGQGPEFLTYFQNEAQLEKSRLLSDRFSAERPKGSFSTLEIQRTEQGDSAMYLCASSSQWNTEAFFGQGTRLTVV.

V gene TRBV5-1 combines with J gene TRBJ2-1, with D maybe TRBD2 (6 bases). Germline V gene data show CDR1 as SGHRS and CDR2 as YFSETQ. V gave up 2 bases and J gave up 6 bases, with 9 bases separating them. CDR3 length: 13 amino acids. CDR3 region: CASSFGTLNEQFF. The CDR3, as DNA: TGCGCCAGCAGCTTTGGGACTCTCAATGAGCAGTTCTTC.

The chain employs TRBV6-5 and TRBJ2-2, with TRBD2 matching over 10 bases. The V and J ends lost 6 bases and 5 bases, in that order; junction bases with no gene match: 6. CDR3 size: 15 residues. CDR1 is MNHEY and CDR2 is SVGAGI in the germline V gene. CDR3 protein: CASRVSGGWTGELFF. In nucleotides, the CDR3 is TGTGCCAGCAGAGTTAGCGGGGGGTGGACCGGGGAGCTGTTTTTT.

This chain joins TRBV7-9 and TRBJ2-7; TRBD2 agrees at 7 bases. The J segment lost 2 bases and the V segment lost 5 bases, leaving 12 bases of the junction unmatched. There are 16 residues in the CDR3. Germline V gene data show CDR1 as SEHNR and CDR2 as FQNEAQ (reference sequence). CDR3 region: CASSPPGGRSTYEQYF. The CDR3 DNA follows: TGTGCCAGCAGCCCACCGGGAGGTAGGAGTACCTACGAGCAGTACTTC.

The chain carries TRBV27 and TRBJ2-5, with 12 bases that match TRBD1. The CDR3 has 16 amino acids. In germline, CDR1 is MNHEY, CDR2 SMNVEV (reference sequence). The ends lost 5 bases at V and 2 bases at J; junction bases unmatched: 6. The CDR3 nucleotides read TGTGCCAGCAGTGCCCCGGGACAGGGGGCTCAAGAGACCCAGTACTTC. Translated: CASSAPGQGAQETQYF.

The rearrangement links TRBV5-1 to TRBJ1-6; D unclear. V was shortened by 1 base and J by 4 bases, with 6 bases between the two germline ends. Per germline, CDR1 SGHRS and CDR2 YFSETQ. CDR3 length: 14 residues. The CDR3: CASSLWPYNSPLHF. The CDR3 DNA follows: TGCGCCAGCAGCTTGTGGCCATATAATTCACCCCTCCACTTT.

The chain is built from TRBV10-3 and TRBJ2-5; D is uncertain. The germline V gene has CDR1 ENHRY and CDR2 SYGVKD. This CDR3 spans 13 amino acids. Between the trimmed V and J ends, which lost 4 bases and 1 base, there was a span of 7 bases. CDR3 in DNA: TGTGCCATCAGTGTGGGCAGCCAAGAGACCCAGTACTTC. Translating gives CAISVGSQETQYF.

In DNA form, the CDR3 reads TGCGCCAGCAGCTTCGGACAGGGGATATACGAGCAGTACTTC. This encodes CASSFGQGIYEQYF. V is TRBV5-1 and J is TRBJ2-7; TRBD1 matches 9 bases. The V and J ends lost 2 bases and 4 bases, in that order; junction bases with no gene match: 4. The germline CDR1 and CDR2 sequences are SGHRS and YFSETQ. The CDR3 is 14 residues long.

The V gene is TRBV12-5, the J gene TRBJ2-2; 10 bases are a match to TRBD2. The trim removed 1 base at V and 5 bases at J, leaving 7 bases unmatched. Germline loops: CDR1 LGHNT, CDR2 FRNRAP. The CDR3 is 17 residues long. The CDR3 DNA sequence: TGTGCTAGTGGTTTGGGACCCTCTAGCGGGGGAACCGGGGAGCTGTTTTTT. Amino acids: CASGLGPSSGGTGELFF.

The chain couples TRBV6-1 to TRBJ2-1; no definite D call. The CDR3 is 13 amino acids. In germline, CDR1 is MNHNS, CDR2 SASEGT. V dropped 2 bases and J dropped 9 bases, with 11 bases sitting between them. The CDR3 DNA is TGTGCCAGCAGTGAATCCCAGGTGGGTGAGCAGTTCTTC. Encoded protein: CASSESQVGEQFF.

V usage is TRBV24-1 and J usage is TRBJ2-3, with 13 bases that match TRBD2. J gave up 3 bases and V 0 bases, and 8 bases lay outside the gene matches. This CDR3 is 19 amino acids long. The germline CDR1 and CDR2 sequences are KGHDR and SFDVKD. The CDR3 loop is CATSDLTPGLAGATDTQYF. The CDR3 DNA sequence: TGTGCCACCAGTGATTTGACGCCCGGACTAGCGGGAGCGACAGATACGCAGTATTTT.

This chain's CDR3 is CASSLQGASTEAFF. In DNA, the CDR3 is TGCGCCAGCAGCTTGCAAGGGGCGAGCACTGAAGCTTTCTTT. The genes are TRBV5-1 and TRBJ1-1, with a possible D match to TRBD1 (5 bases). CDR3 length equals 14 residues. CDR1 is SGHRS and CDR2 is YFSETQ in the germline V gene. V was trimmed by 1 base and J by 4 bases, leaving 11 bases between them.

The gene calls are TRBV5-1 and TRBJ2-7, with D maybe TRBD1 (6 bases). Trimming shortened V by 4 bases and J by 0 bases, and 11 bases separated the two germline ends. The CDR3 totals 14 residues. Germline V gene lookup returns CDR1 SGHRS and CDR2 YFSETQ. This CDR3 is CASSDQGSSYEQYF. CDR3 bases: TGCGCCAGCAGCGACCAGGGGAGCTCCTACGAGCAGTACTTC.

This clone appeared once. The chain couples TRBV7-2 to TRBJ1-2; 10 bases match TRBD1. Germline V lookup: CDR1 SGHTA, CDR2 FQGNSA. The CDR3 is 18 amino acids. J gave up 4 bases and V 5 bases, and 16 bases lay outside the gene matches. Here the CDR3 DNA reads TGTGCCAGCAGCCCAAGTGGGACAGGGGTACTTCGGTTCTATGGCTACACCTTC. This codes for CASSPSGTGVLRFYGYTF.

This chain links TRBV5-1 with TRBJ2-2, with TRBD2 as a possible D gene (5 bases). This CDR3 contains 16 residues. Trimming pared 0 bases from V and 4 bases from J, leaving 13 bases between. Germline V CDR1 and CDR2: SGHRS, YFSETQ. As DNA, the CDR3 is TGCGCCAGCAGCTTGGCCCAGGACTCCGCCACCGGGGAGCTGTTTTTT. This gives the protein CASSLAQDSATGELFF.